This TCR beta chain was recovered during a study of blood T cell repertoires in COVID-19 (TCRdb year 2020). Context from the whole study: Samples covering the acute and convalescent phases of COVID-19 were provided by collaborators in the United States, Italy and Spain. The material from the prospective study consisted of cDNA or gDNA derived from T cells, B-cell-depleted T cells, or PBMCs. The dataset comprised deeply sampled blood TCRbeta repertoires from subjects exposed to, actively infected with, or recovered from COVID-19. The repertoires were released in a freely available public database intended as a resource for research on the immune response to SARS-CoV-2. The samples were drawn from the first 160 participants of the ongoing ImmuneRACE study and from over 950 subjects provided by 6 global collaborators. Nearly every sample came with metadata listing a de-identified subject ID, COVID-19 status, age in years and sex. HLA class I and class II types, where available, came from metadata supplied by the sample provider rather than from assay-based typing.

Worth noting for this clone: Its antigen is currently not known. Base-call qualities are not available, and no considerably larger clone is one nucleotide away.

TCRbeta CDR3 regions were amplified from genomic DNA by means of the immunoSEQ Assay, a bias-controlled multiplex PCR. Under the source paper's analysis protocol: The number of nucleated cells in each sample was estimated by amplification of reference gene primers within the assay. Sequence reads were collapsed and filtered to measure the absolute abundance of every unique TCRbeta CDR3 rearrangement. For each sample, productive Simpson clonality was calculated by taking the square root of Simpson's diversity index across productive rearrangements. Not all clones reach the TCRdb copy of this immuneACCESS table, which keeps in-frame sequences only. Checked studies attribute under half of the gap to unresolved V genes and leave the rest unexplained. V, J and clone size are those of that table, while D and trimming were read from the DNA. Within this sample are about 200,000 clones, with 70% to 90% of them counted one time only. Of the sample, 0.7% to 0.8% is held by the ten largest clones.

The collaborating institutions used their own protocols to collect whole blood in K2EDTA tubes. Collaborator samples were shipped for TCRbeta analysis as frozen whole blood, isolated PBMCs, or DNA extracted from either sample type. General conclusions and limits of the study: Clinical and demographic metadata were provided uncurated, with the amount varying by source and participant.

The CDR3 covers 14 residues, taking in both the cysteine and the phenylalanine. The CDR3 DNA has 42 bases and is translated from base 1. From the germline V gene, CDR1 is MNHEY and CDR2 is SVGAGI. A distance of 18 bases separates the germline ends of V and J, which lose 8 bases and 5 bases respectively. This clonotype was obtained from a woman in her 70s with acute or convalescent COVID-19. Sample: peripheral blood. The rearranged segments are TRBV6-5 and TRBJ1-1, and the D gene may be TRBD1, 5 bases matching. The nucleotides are TGTGCCAGCTCTAGGGCGGGGCTAAGGACTGAAGCTTTCTTT. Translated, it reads CASSRAGLRTEAFF.